This TCR beta chain derives from a study of identical twins. This clonotype has a handful of counts. Antigen specificity is unknown. Regarding the study as a whole: A lower insertion count was a feature of abundant cord blood beta clonotypes, with no such feature in memory repertoires.

The germline V and J ends were trimmed by 1 base and 1 base, with 11 bases remaining between them. Germline CDR1 and CDR2: DFQATT and SNEGSKA (reference sequence). The CDR3 runs to 15 residues. Template switching added a universal primer site; cDNA carried unique molecular identifiers. Using its own MiXCR run on the 5' RACE reads, TCRdb lists one record per CDR3 protein. The sample contains fewer than 650,000 distinct CDR3 sequences, 7.1% of which appear only once. These same data were also listed under a study on yellow fever vaccine responses in identical twins.

The TCR originated in a woman between 18 and 29 years old in good health. Sample: PBMCs. V and J are TRBV20-1 and TRBJ1-5; D is perhaps TRBD1 (5 bases). The CDR3: CSARVGVGSNQPQHF. CDR3 DNA: TGCAGTGCTAGAGTGGGGGTAGGGAGCAATCAGCCCCAGCATTTT.